These 9 T cell receptor beta chains came from one sample sequenced in a study of beta chain features in type 1 diabetes. Overall study results and limits: Across all four CD4+ subsets, people with type 1 diabetes showed modestly shorter TCRB CDR3s.

These receptors have no known antigen. Sequenced material consisted of expressed TCRB transcripts (all of the isolated RNA was reverse transcribed). Libraries were prepared by immunoSEQ multiplex PCR; TCRdb keeps only in-frame clonotypes and omits some of them. The sample lists about 390,000 clones, 9.6% occurring once. Sequenced sample: central memory CD4+ T cells from blood. The receptors originated from a man aged 25-45 years with type 1 diabetes.

This clone was counted at least ten times. J is TRBJ2-1 and V is TRBV4-3, with 11 bases identical to TRBD2. Per the germline V gene, CDR1 is LGHNA and CDR2 is YSLEER. The CDR3 contains 21 residues. Losses at the gene ends were 1 base for V and 0 bases for J; bases not matched to a gene: 14. Here the CDR3 reads CASSQGLSGRASLSSYNEQFF. CDR3 in DNA: TGCGCCAGCAGCCAAGGCCTTAGCGGGAGGGCCTCCCTGAGCTCCTACAATGAGCAGTTCTTC.

The rearrangement links TRBV4-3 to TRBJ2-1; 7 bases are shared with TRBD1. Trimming removed 0 bases from V and 5 bases from J; junction bases left unmatched: 7. Germline V gene sequence: CDR1 LGHNA, CDR2 YSLEER. This CDR3 comprises 16 residues. CDR3 loop: CASSQDIGQVNNEQFF. The DNA of the CDR3 is TGCGCCAGCAGCCAAGATATCGGACAGGTCAACAATGAGCAGTTCTTC.

This clone was seen more than once but under ten times. The V call is TRBV5-4, the J call TRBJ1-5; no clear D. V was pared by 0 bases and J by 2 bases, with 6 bases between. The CDR3 loop spans 14 amino acids. The V gene's germline CDR1 is SGHNT and CDR2 YYREEE (reference sequence). The CDR3 sequence: CASSLEQGNQPQHF. The CDR3 DNA sequence: TGTGCCAGCAGCTTGGAGCAGGGCAATCAGCCCCAGCATTTT.

The genes are TRBV15 and TRBJ2-1; the D gene is possibly TRBD2 (6 bases). In germline, CDR1 is LNHNV, CDR2 YYDKDF (reference sequence). This CDR3 has 15 amino acids. V was pared by 3 bases and J by 4 bases, with 13 bases between. CDR3 region: CATSSGRGVYNEQFF. The DNA of the CDR3 is TGTGCCACCAGCAGTGGGCGGGGCGTTTACAATGAGCAGTTCTTC.

CDR3 DNA sequence: TGTGCCAGCAGCCGCAGACACCAGCCTCTCTATGGCTACACCTTC. Translating gives CASSRRHQPLYGYTF. The chain employs TRBV14 and TRBJ1-2; unclear D gene. The CDR3 covers 15 residues. Trimming stripped 4 bases from V and 4 bases from J, with 16 bases between. Germline CDR1 and CDR2: SGHDN and FVKESK.

This clone was observed a handful of times. The sample contains more than one DNA sequence encoding this CDR3. J is TRBJ1-1 and V is TRBV6-6; no definite D call. Germline V lookup: CDR1 MNHNY, CDR2 SVGAGI (reference sequence). CDR3 length: 14 residues. V was pared by 0 bases and J by 0 bases, with 5 bases between. CDR3 sequence reads: CASSYSRVNTEAFF. The CDR3 bases are TGTGCCAGCAGTTACTCCCGTGTGAACACTGAAGCTTTCTTT.

This clone was observed a handful of times. This sequence joins TRBV28 and TRBJ1-1; D is ambiguous. The CDR3 sequence is 15 residues long. Between the trimmed V and J ends, which lost 3 bases and 3 bases, there was a span of 14 bases. CDR1 and CDR2 (germline): MDHEN, SYDVKM. The chain's CDR3 is CASSFEWREHTEAFF. In nucleotides, the CDR3 is TGTGCCAGCAGTTTCGAGTGGAGGGAACACACTGAAGCTTTCTTT.

Note on this clone: The same CDR3 is also encoded by other DNA sequences in this sample. The chain has TRBV2 and TRBJ1-5; 8 bases are a match to TRBD1. Trimming at V came to 4 bases and at J to 4 bases, leaving 3 bases not matched to a gene. The CDR3 runs to 14 residues. Germline assignment: CDR1 SNHLY and CDR2 FYNNEI. CDR3 coding DNA: TGTGCCAGCAGTGGAACAGGGGGAAATCAGCCCCAGCATTTT. Translation: CASSGTGGNQPQHF.

This clone was counted between two and nine times. The chain couples TRBV12-5 to TRBJ1-1; no reliable D call. CDR3 length: 15 residues. The ends were cut back, 0 bases at V and 1 base at J, with 9 bases in the middle. Germline V CDR1 and CDR2: LGHNT, FRNRAP. The CDR3 nucleotides are TGTGCTAGTGGTTTGGTAATAACGGAGAACACTGAAGCTTTCTTT. Translation gives CASGLVITENTEAFF. The complete variable domain, with remaining parts taken from reference TRBV12-5 and TRBJ1-1, reads DARVTQTPRHKVTEMGQEVTMRCQPILGHNTVFWYRQTMMQGLELLAYFRNRAPLDDSGMPKDRFSAEMPDATLATLKIQPSEPRDSAVYFCASGLVITENTEAFFGQGTRLTVV.